This passage covers 27 T cell receptor beta chains from one sample sequenced in a study of cytomegalovirus exposure and HLA in healthy donors. This PCR relied on a set of 60 Vbeta primers and 13 Jbeta primers. TCRdb keeps only in-frame clones here, not all; method: immunoSEQ multiplex PCR. The sample shows 160,000 or so clones, around three quarters of them seen only once. Specimen: PBMCs. The receptors originated from a middle-aged man in good health and CMV-seronegative.

This sequence joins TRBV5-1 and TRBJ2-5, with TRBD2 matching over 8 bases. V trimming: 2 bases; J trimming: 1 base; junction bases outside the gene matches: 4. Germline assignment: CDR1 SGHRS and CDR2 YFSETQ. The CDR3 consists of 15 residues. CDR3 DNA sequence: TGCGCCAGCAGCTTCCGGGGGGGGCCCCAAGAGACCCAGTACTTC. Its protein is CASSFRGGPQETQYF.

V gene TRBV7-3 combines with J gene TRBJ2-2; 7 bases map to TRBD2. The trim removed 6 bases at V and 3 bases at J, leaving 7 bases unmatched. The CDR3 length is 15 residues. Per germline, CDR1 SGHTA and CDR2 FQGTGA. CDR3 amino acids: CASRSASGYTGELFF. As DNA, the CDR3 is TGTGCCAGCAGGTCTGCTAGCGGATACACCGGGGAGCTGTTTTTT.

This clone was observed a single time. The chain joins TRBV9 to TRBJ1-6; 7 bases are shared with TRBD1. Germline CDR1 SGDLS, CDR2 YYNGEE. CDR3 length: 13 residues. V lost 2 bases, J lost 7 bases, and 0 bases stayed unmatched. This chain's CDR3 is CASSVTGNSPLHF. Written as DNA, the CDR3 is TGTGCCAGCAGCGTGACAGGGAATTCACCCCTCCACTTT.

The chain is built from TRBV11-2 and TRBJ2-3, with D unclear. V lost 4 bases and J lost 5, with 4 bases in between. CDR1 SGHAT and CDR2 FQNNGV come from the germline V gene. CDR3 size: 11 residues. The CDR3 loop is CASSSRDTQYF. The CDR3 region has the DNA TGTGCCAGCAGCTCTAGAGATACGCAGTATTTT.

This sequence joins TRBV5-6 and TRBJ2-1; 9 nucleotides agree with TRBD2. The CDR3 sequence is 18 residues long. With V trimmed by 4 bases and J by 6 bases, 17 bases remained unmatched. Germline CDR1 SGHDT, CDR2 YYEEEE. This chain's CDR3 is CASSPLRDLSLAGNEQFF. As DNA, the CDR3 is TGTGCCAGCAGCCCCCTCCGGGACCTATCACTAGCGGGCAATGAGCAGTTCTTC.

This chain links TRBV2 with TRBJ2-1, with D possibly being TRBD1 (6 bases). The germline V and J ends were trimmed by 5 bases and 9 bases, with 11 bases remaining between them. The CDR3 is made up of 12 amino acids. Germline CDR1 and CDR2: SNHLY and FYNNEI. The CDR3 protein is CASSSRGSEQFF. DNA of the CDR3: TGTGCCAGCAGTTCCAGGGGAAGTGAGCAGTTCTTC.

Of note for this clone: Sequence at one end of the junction differs from germline and may be a read error. The chain recombines TRBV2 with TRBJ2-3; 10 bases are a match to TRBD2. The CDR3 contains 14 residues. The germline V gene encodes CDR1 SNHLY and CDR2 FYNNEI. Here the CDR3 reads CASIKSGRADAQYF. The CDR3, as DNA: TGTGCCAGCATTAAAAGCGGGAGGGCAGATGCGCAGTATTTT.

V and J are TRBV7-8 and TRBJ1-2, with 7 bases that match TRBD1. V was clipped by 4 bases and J by 0 bases; unmatched bases: 8. The CDR3 is made up of 16 amino acids. The V gene's germline CDR1 is SGHVS and CDR2 FQNEAQ. Here the CDR3 DNA reads TGTGCCAGCAGCTCCCTTGGGGACAGAACTAACTATGGCTACACCTTC. It yields the protein CASSSLGDRTNYGYTF.

The genes are TRBV13 and TRBJ2-3, with a weak D call TRBD1 (5 bases). The CDR3 is 22 residues long. CDR1 PRHDT and CDR2 FYEKMQ come from the germline V gene (reference sequence). Deletions cut 1 base from V and 2 bases from J, with 31 bases between. In DNA, the CDR3 is TGTGCCAGCAGCTTAGAAGGGGTCCTCTCTCGGCGTGGGGTTTTCCACACAGATACGCAGTATTTT. Translation gives CASSLEGVLSRRGVFHTDTQYF.

This clone came up a few times. The V and J genes are TRBV5-4 and TRBJ2-1; 9 positions match TRBD1. This CDR3 contains 14 residues. Trimming removed 7 bases from V and 9 bases from J; junction bases left unmatched: 11. From germline, CDR1 is SGHNT and CDR2 YYREEE (reference sequence). Here the CDR3 reads CASASWDRVVEQFF. CDR3 DNA: TGTGCCAGCGCGTCGTGGGACAGGGTGGTTGAGCAGTTCTTC.

This clone was seen only a few times. The rearrangement links TRBV20-1 to TRBJ1-2, with D possibly TRBD1 on 6 matching bases. This CDR3 is built from 11 residues. Germline values: CDR1 DFQATT, CDR2 SNEGSKA (reference sequence). CDR3 sequence (DNA): TGCTCACTACACAGGGCCCATGGCTACACCTTC. Amino acid sequence: CSLHRAHGYTF.

The sample holds a few counts of this clone. The chain employs TRBV11-2 and TRBJ2-1, with 8 bases that match TRBD1. With V trimmed by 4 bases and J by 4 bases, 6 bases remained unmatched. Germline CDR1 SGHAT, CDR2 FQNNGV. This CDR3 is built from 15 residues. CDR3 protein: CASSSLDRAYNEQFF. In nucleotides, the CDR3 is TGTGCCAGCAGCTCGCTGGACAGGGCTTACAATGAGCAGTTCTTC.

V usage is TRBV5-6 and J usage is TRBJ2-3; TRBD1 might be the D (7 bases). The CDR3 extends over 15 amino acids. V gave up 2 bases and J gave up 5 bases, with 15 bases separating them. Germline CDR1 is SGHDT and CDR2 is YYEEEE. CDR3 DNA: TGTGCCAGCAGCTTTGGCGACAGGGAGGTAGATACGCAGTATTTT. Its translation is CASSFGDREVDTQYF.

J is TRBJ1-2 and V is TRBV5-1; the D is unclear. The V and J ends lost 4 bases and 6 bases respectively, with 16 bases between them. Germline V gives CDR1 SGHRS, CDR2 YFSETQ. The CDR3 has 14 residues. CDR3 sequence reads: CASSAYGDPDGYTF. CDR3 nucleotide sequence: TGCGCCAGCAGCGCTTACGGGGATCCCGATGGCTACACCTTC.

The chain is built from TRBV4-1 and TRBJ2-3, with 9 positions matching TRBD2. Germline V gene lookup returns CDR1 MGHRA and CDR2 YSYEKL. The CDR3 sequence is 15 residues long. V shed 4 bases and J 1 base; nucleotides not matched to a gene: 3. CDR3 coding DNA: TGCGCCAGCAGCCTCCGGACTAGCGGCACAGATACGCAGTATTTT. As protein: CASSLRTSGTDTQYF.

This chain joins TRBV7-2 and TRBJ2-7; D is possibly TRBD1 (6 bases). With 3 bases removed from V and 5 bases from J, the gap between germline ends came to 14 bases. Germline V gene data show CDR1 as SGHTA and CDR2 as FQGNSA. CDR3 length equals 14 residues. CDR3 amino acids: CASSFQGREDEQYF. The CDR3, as DNA: TGTGCCAGCAGCTTCCAGGGGCGCGAAGACGAGCAGTACTTC.

This rearrangement joins TRBV16 to TRBJ1-1; D call uncertain. Trimming removed 4 bases at V and 4 bases at J, with 10 bases between. Germline CDR1 and CDR2: KGHSY and FQNENV. This CDR3 region has 13 residues. The CDR3 nucleotides read TGTGCCAGCAGCCCTAGACTGTTCACTGAAGCTTTCTTT. It encodes CASSPRLFTEAFF.

This sequence joins TRBV18 and TRBJ1-2; 7 bases map to TRBD1. This CDR3 has 13 amino acids. Germline V gene sequence: CDR1 KGHSH, CDR2 LQKENI. Unmatched junction bases numbered 5, after V lost 3 bases and J lost 7 bases. The CDR3 sequence is CASSPTGDVGYTF. Written as DNA, the CDR3 is TGTGCCAGCTCACCTACAGGGGATGTTGGCTACACCTTC.

The V call is TRBV6-4, the J call TRBJ2-7, with a possible D match to TRBD2 (6 bases). V lost 3 bases and J 0 bases, leaving 9 bases between the germline ends. The CDR3 extends over 14 amino acids. The germline V gene has CDR1 MRHNA and CDR2 SNTAGT. CDR3 sequence: CASSEELASYEQYF. The CDR3 DNA reads TGTGCCAGCAGTGAGGAACTAGCCTCCTACGAGCAGTACTTC.

The chain joins TRBV2 to TRBJ1-3, with D maybe TRBD1 (6 bases). CDR1 and CDR2 (germline): SNHLY, FYNNEI. Trimming took off 3 bases at V and 3 bases at J, with 12 bases between the two ends. This CDR3 comprises 15 residues. The CDR3 bases are TGTGCCAGCAGTGAGGAGGGGGGGCATGGAAACACCATATATTTT. Its translation: CASSEEGGHGNTIYF.

V and J are TRBV7-9 and TRBJ1-3, with D unclear. The germline V and J ends were trimmed by 5 bases and 3 bases, with 5 bases remaining between them. This CDR3 spans 12 amino acids. Germline loops: CDR1 SEHNR, CDR2 FQNEAQ (reference sequence). The CDR3 nucleotides read TGTGCCAGCAGCCGAGATGGAAACACCATATATTTT. It yields the protein CASSRDGNTIYF.

The rearrangement links TRBV2 to TRBJ1-5, with TRBD1 matching over 7 bases. The V and J ends lost 6 bases and 2 bases, in that order; junction bases with no gene match: 7. Germline-derived CDR1 and CDR2 are SNHLY and FYNNEI. The CDR3 extends over 15 amino acids. CDR3 residues: CASRELGGGNQPQHF. CDR3 sequence (DNA): TGTGCCAGCAGGGAATTAGGGGGCGGCAATCAGCCCCAGCATTTT. Together with reference TRBV2 and TRBJ1-5, the CDR3 gives the full variable domain: EPEVTQTPSHQVTQMGQEVILRCVPISNHLYFYWYRQILGQKVEFLVSFYNNEISEKSEIFDDQFSVERPDGSNFTLKIRSTKLEDSAMYFCASRELGGGNQPQHFGDGTRLSIL.

The chain has TRBV5-5 and TRBJ2-1; perhaps TRBD1 as D (5 bases). V was cut by 4 bases and J by 0 bases, with 14 bases left in between. The germline V gene has CDR1 SGHKS and CDR2 YYEKEE (reference sequence). There are 16 residues in the CDR3. CDR3 DNA: TGTGCCAGCAGCCCGCCAGGGTTCAGCTCCTACAATGAGCAGTTCTTC. This gives the protein CASSPPGFSSYNEQFF.

The chain employs TRBV2 and TRBJ2-7; 12 nucleotides agree with TRBD2. This CDR3 region has 17 residues. The V and J ends lost 3 bases and 4 bases, in that order; junction bases with no gene match: 10. The germline V gene encodes CDR1 SNHLY and CDR2 FYNNEI. This CDR3 is CASSDTVASGRGYEQYF. Written as DNA, the CDR3 is TGTGCCAGCAGTGATACGGTGGCTAGCGGGAGGGGGTACGAGCAGTACTTC.

Points on this clone: Different DNA sequences within this sample yield the same CDR3. The rearrangement uses TRBV6-6 and TRBJ2-7, with D possibly matching TRBD2 (5 bases). Trimming removed 0 bases at V and 3 bases at J, with 6 bases between. Per germline, CDR1 MNHNY and CDR2 SVGAGI (reference sequence). The CDR3 spans 13 residues. In DNA, the CDR3 is TGTGCCAGCAGTTACTCGAGGGACTACGAGCAGTACTTC. It is translated as CASSYSRDYEQYF.

The chain is built from TRBV15 and TRBJ2-5, with 8 positions matching TRBD1. The germline V gene has CDR1 LNHNV and CDR2 YYDKDF (reference sequence). V gave up 1 base and J gave up 5 bases; unmatched junction bases: 3. The CDR3 spans 14 residues. The CDR3 is CATSRGQGRETQYF. In nucleotides, the CDR3 is TGTGCCACCAGCAGAGGACAGGGGAGGGAGACCCAGTACTTC.

This clone appeared a single time. This rearrangement joins TRBV15 to TRBJ2-3; D gene unclear. V shed 1 base and J shed 5 bases, with 4 bases lying between them. In germline, CDR1 is LNHNV, CDR2 YYDKDF (reference sequence). This CDR3 has 12 residues. CDR3: CATSRALDTQYF. In nucleotides, the CDR3 is TGTGCCACCAGCAGAGCTTTAGATACGCAGTATTTT.